These T cell receptor beta chains were read from a single sample in a study of shared clonotypes between healthy human individuals. Clones were read by immunoSEQ multiplex PCR, and TCRdb kept only the in-frame ones, dropping some. This table holds roughly 2.6 million clones, approximately 92% found once. The specimen sequenced was naive CD4+ T cells sorted from blood. The origin of the receptors is a man aged 18 to 30 in good health. The CDR3 runs from the conserved cysteine through the conserved F or W. D genes are given only for firm matches. The size field is filled for only some rows; it gives once, few, many or a size class.

clone size	V gene	D gene	J gene	CDR3 protein	CDR3 DNA
.	TRBV28	.	TRBJ2-7	CASTGSPSYEQYF	TGTGCCTCTACAGGGAGCCCCTCCTACGAGCAGTACTTC
.	TRBV10-3	TRBD1	TRBJ2-5	CAISRGQGGETQYF	TGTGCCATCAGTCGCGGACAGGGAGGAGAGACCCAGTACTTC
.	TRBV6-5	.	TRBJ2-1	CASSYEATRPYNEQFF	TGTGCCAGCAGTTACGAGGCAACCCGGCCATACAATGAGCAGTTCTTC
.	TRBV6-6	.	TRBJ1-2	CASRPGGTYGYTF	TGTGCCAGCAGACCGGGGGGGACCTATGGCTACACCTTC
.	TRBV19	TRBD2	TRBJ2-2	CASRGLAGVIGELFF	TGTGCCAGTAGAGGACTAGCGGGAGTAATCGGGGAGCTGTTTTTT
.	TRBV5-1	.	TRBJ2-7	CASREGSSYEQYF	TGCGCCAGCCGCGAGGGGAGCTCCTACGAGCAGTACTTC
.	TRBV5-4	.	TRBJ1-4	CASSLAGVNEKLFF	TGTGCCAGCAGCTTGGCAGGAGTTAATGAAAAACTGTTTTTT
.	TRBV6-5	.	TRBJ1-2	CASSRGLGQGGYTF	TGTGCCAGCAGCCGGGGCCTCGGGCAAGGCGGCTACACCTTC
.	TRBV25-1	.	TRBJ2-7	CASGLGGPEQYF	TGTGCCAGCGGCTTGGGGGGGCCCGAGCAGTACTTC
.	TRBV6-1	.	TRBJ1-5	CASSEAGGIGQPQHF	TGTGCCAGCAGTGAAGCGGGAGGGATAGGTCAGCCCCAGCATTTT
.	TRBV5-1	.	TRBJ2-4	CASSPQGTKNIQYF	TGCGCCAGCAGTCCGCAGGGGACCAAAAACATTCAGTACTTC
.	TRBV11-3	TRBD1	TRBJ2-1	CASSFGTGVVSYNEQFF	TGTGCCAGCAGCTTCGGTACAGGGGTTGTCTCCTACAATGAGCAGTTCTTC
once	TRBV6-6	.	TRBJ1-2	CASSYQENRGKGGYTF	TGTGCCAGCAGTTACCAAGAAAACCGGGGAAAGGGCGGCTACACCTTC
.	TRBV6-4	.	TRBJ1-5	CASPRGNIGNQPQHF	TGTGCCAGCCCTAGAGGGAATATTGGTAATCAGCCCCAGCATTTT
.	TRBV7-2	.	TRBJ2-1	CASSITGTAYNEQFF	TGTGCCAGCAGCATTACAGGGACTGCCTACAATGAGCAGTTCTTC
.	TRBV5-1	.	TRBJ2-3	CASSLVGFQGTDTQYF	TGCGCCAGCAGCTTGGTTGGGTTCCAGGGCACAGATACGCAGTATTTT
.	TRBV14	.	TRBJ2-7	CASSRRMTSVWSYEQYF	TGTGCCAGCAGCCGCAGGATGACATCAGTCTGGTCCTACGAGCAGTACTTC
.	TRBV9	.	TRBJ1-6	CASSPTAVRGVSPLHF	TGTGCCAGCAGCCCGACGGCGGTGAGAGGGGTTTCACCCCTCCACTTT
.	TRBV6-1	.	TRBJ1-3	CASSEGPVVSSGNTIYF	TGTGCCAGCAGTGAAGGCCCGGTAGTGAGCTCTGGAAACACCATATATTTT
.	TRBV18	TRBD1	TRBJ2-2	CASSWGQGNTGELFF	TGTGCCAGCTCCTGGGGACAGGGAAACACCGGGGAGCTGTTTTTT
.	TRBV7-9	.	TRBJ2-5	CASSPQGYQETQYF	TGTGCCAGCAGCCCTCAGGGGTACCAAGAGACCCAGTACTTC
.	TRBV11-2	.	TRBJ1-1	CASSTHPRGPLDTEAFF	TGTGCCAGCAGCACCCATCCTCGAGGTCCCCTGGACACTGAAGCTTTCTTT
.	TRBV5-1	.	TRBJ2-3	CASSDPLGDTQYF	TGCGCCAGCAGCGACCCCCTGGGGGATACGCAGTATTTT
.	TRBV28	.	TRBJ1-6	CASSQTGTPANSPLHF	TGTGCCAGCAGTCAGACCGGGACACCGGCGAATTCACCCCTCCACTTT
.	TRBV28	.	TRBJ2-7	CASSRGPNYYEQYF	TGTGCCAGCAGTAGGGGTCCGAACTATTACGAGCAGTACTTC
few	TRBV2	.	TRBJ1-1	CASSGTDNTEAFF	TGTGCCAGCAGCGGGACGGACAACACTGAAGCTTTCTTT
.	TRBV30	.	TRBJ1-5	CAWSNSVRVEAQHF	TGTGCCTGGAGCAACTCGGTCCGGGTAGAGGCCCAGCATTTT
.	TRBV7-2	TRBD1	TRBJ2-3	CASSSPPGTGGEDTQYF	TGTGCCAGCAGCTCTCCCCCAGGGACAGGGGGAGAAGATACGCAGTATTTT
.	TRBV18	.	TRBJ1-4	CASSPQYGGEKLFF	TGTGCCAGTTCCCCCCAGTACGGGGGGGAAAAACTGTTTTTT
.	TRBV5-6	.	TRBJ1-1	CASSHRVRSTEAFF	TGTGCCAGCAGCCACAGGGTAAGGAGCACTGAAGCTTTCTTT
.	TRBV7-2	.	TRBJ1-6	CASSSTRVNNSPLHF	TGTGCCAGCAGCTCCACCCGGGTAAATAATTCACCCCTCCACTTT
.	TRBV6-6	TRBD2	TRBJ2-3	CASSSPGTSGPAAQYF	TGTGCCAGCAGTTCCCCTGGGACTAGCGGGCCGGCGGCGCAGTATTTT
.	TRBV18	.	TRBJ1-2	CASSPDRINNYGYTF	TGTGCCAGCTCGCCGGACCGGATCAATAACTATGGCTACACCTTC
.	TRBV30	.	TRBJ2-7	CAFVIQTSPTYEQYF	TGTGCCTTCGTCATTCAGACTAGTCCCACCTACGAGCAGTACTTC